This TCR beta chain was sequenced for a study of blood T cell repertoires in COVID-19. Study-level background: Material from acute and convalescent COVID-19 was sourced from the United States, Italy and Spain.

Repertoires were generated with immunoSEQ multiplex PCR, while TCRdb's copy carries only in-frame clones and drops some. The table has 150,000 to 200,000 clones, approximately 90% seen once. The CDR3 sequence is 14 residues long. Germline lookup yields CDR1 SEHNR and CDR2 FQNEAQ (reference sequence). V lost 2 bases and J lost 4; bases outside the gene matches: 2. The clonotype originates from a woman of 80 years or more in a cohort sampled during active or convalescent COVID-19. Source material: peripheral blood. The chain employs TRBV7-9 and TRBJ1-1; 9 bases are shared with TRBD1. CDR3 loop: CASSLSDRGTEAFF. CDR3 nucleotides: TGTGCCAGCAGCTTATCGGACAGGGGCACTGAAGCTTTCTTT.